The 17 T cell receptor beta chains listed next were all sequenced from one sample in a study of CD8+ T cells in alopecia areata. Sequencing relied on a cDNA template that was reverse transcribed from extracted RNA. The protocol was immunoSEQ multiplex PCR, while the TCRdb copy is restricted to in-frame clones and leaves out a portion. The table lists more than 90,000 clones, with no singletons. The sequenced sample was lesional skin. The receptor source for this set is a C3H/HeJ mouse with alopecia areata. This strain's MHC haplotype is H2-k.

In regard to this clone: The gene symbols are mouse symbols. Read sequence stops 4 residues before the CDR3 end, and the germline J gene provides the missing end. The V and J genes are TRBV13-3 and TRBJ2-3, with 13 bases aligning to TRBD2. CDR1 and CDR2 from the germline V gene are NNHDY and SYVADS. Trimming at V came to 5 bases and at J to 0 bases, leaving 3 bases not matched to a gene. This CDR3 contains 16 residues. The sequenced CDR3 bases are TGTGCCAGCAGGGACTGGGGGGGCTCTAGTGCAGAA. Translation: CASRDWGGSSAE. The complete CDR3 sequence is CASRDWGGSSAETLYF.

The table lists this clone with a few counts. The genes are named according to mouse. Read coverage stops 4 residues before the CDR3 terminus; the germline J gene supplies the remainder. This sequence joins TRBV17 and TRBJ2-5; TRBD2 matches 7 bases. Germline V gene lookup returns CDR1 MNHDT and CDR2 YYDKIL. This CDR3 is built from 13 residues. The covered CDR3 bases are TGTGCTAGCAGTAGAGTCTGGGGGGAC. Protein: CASSRVWGD. The entire CDR3 reads CASSRVWGDTQYF.

A few counts support this clone. All gene names here are mouse names. The read falls 4 residues short of the CDR3 end, and the missing part is taken from the germline J gene. The chain has TRBV1 and TRBJ1-2; TRBD1 matches 9 bases. The CDR3 runs to 15 residues. V gave up 3 bases and J gave up 4 bases; unmatched junction bases: 6. Germline loops: CDR1 NSQYPW, CDR2 LRSPGD (reference sequence). The CDR3 spells CTCSARDREGSDYTF. Partial CDR3 DNA: TGCACCTGCAGTGCCCGGGACAGGGAGGGCTCC. Using reference TRBV1 and TRBJ1-2 for the parts outside the CDR3, the full variable domain is VTLLEQNPRWRLVPRGQAVNLRCILKNSQYPWMSWYQQDLQKQLQWLFTLRSPGDKEVKSLPGADYLATRVTDTELRLQVANMSQGRTLYCTCSARDREGSDYTFGSGTRLLVI.

This clone was observed a handful of times. Genes here carry mouse names. The read halts 4 residues ahead of the CDR3 end, with the missing end drawn from the germline J gene. The chain has TRBV31 and TRBJ1-4, with 10 bases identical to TRBD1. This CDR3 is built from 14 residues. In germline, CDR1 is GKSSPN, CDR2 SITVG. The CDR3 DNA, read in part, is TGTGCCTGGAGTCGGGGACAGGGGCTCGAA. Protein product: CAWSRGQGLE. The full CDR3 protein is CAWSRGQGLERLFF.

Of note for this clone: These gene names are mouse names. The read is 4 residues too short to cover the CDR3 end, so that end is filled in from the germline J gene. The rearrangement links TRBV13-3 to TRBJ2-1; 12 nucleotides match TRBD2. Per germline, CDR1 NNHDY and CDR2 SYVADS. The CDR3 is 16 amino acids. V gave up 5 bases and J gave up 1 base; unmatched junction bases: 4. This CDR3 is CASSIGTGGNYAEQFF. The sequenced CDR3 bases are TGTGCCAGCAGCATCGGGACTGGGGGGAACTATGCT.

This clone was seen only a few times. These gene names are mouse names. Read coverage stops 4 residues before the CDR3 terminus; the germline J gene supplies the remainder. The V call is TRBV17, the J call TRBJ1-2, with 9 bases fitting TRBD1. This CDR3 has 13 amino acids. The V gene's germline CDR1 is MNHDT and CDR2 YYDKIL. The chain's CDR3 is CASSRGTGPDYTF. The CDR3 DNA, read in part, is TGTGCTAGCAGTAGGGGGACAGGGCCC. Supplemented by reference TRBV17 and TRBJ1-2, the full variable domain reads DTTVKQNPRYKLARVGKPVNLICSQTMNHDTMYWYQKKPNQAPKLLLFYYDKILNREADTFEKFQSSRPNNSFCSLYIGSAGLEYSAMYLCASSRGTGPDYTFGSGTRLLVI.

A few counts support this clone. Mouse germline and gene names are used. The CDR3 end falls 4 residues outside the read, so it is completed with the germline J gene. The chain carries TRBV13-3 and TRBJ2-3; 10 bases are shared with TRBD1. The CDR3 extends over 16 amino acids. V was pared by 0 bases and J by 4 bases, with 5 bases of the junction left unmatched. Germline CDR1 NNHDY, CDR2 SYVADS. CDR3 bases read: TGTGCCAGCAGTGATGCAAGGACAGGGGGTTCAGAA. Its protein product is CASSDARTGGSE. The full CDR3 sequence reads CASSDARTGGSETLYF.

This clone was recorded many times. The gene symbols are mouse symbols. The read ends 4 residues early relative to the CDR3; the germline J gene fills the gap. The chain couples TRBV13-3 to TRBJ2-5, with TRBD1 matching 9 bases. CDR1 is NNHDY, CDR2 SYVADS, per germline. This CDR3 is 14 amino acids long. CDR3 bases read: TGTGCCAGCAGCGCACAGGGGGCGGGTGAC. Its protein is CASSAQGAGD. The complete CDR3 sequence is CASSAQGAGDTQYF.

This clone was picked up a small number of times. These gene names are mouse names. The CDR3 end is not reached by the read, which stops 4 residues before it; the germline J gene fills it in. Other DNA sequences in this specimen translate into the identical CDR3. The chain employs TRBV1 and TRBJ2-1, with 11 bases that match TRBD1. This CDR3 has 15 residues. Germline CDR1 and CDR2: NSQYPW and LRSPGD (reference sequence). Germline trimming cut 3 bases from V and 6 bases from J; bases unmatched to any gene: 4. The chain's CDR3 is CTCSAGTGGFAEQFF. Incomplete CDR3 DNA: TGCACCTGCAGTGCTGGGACAGGGGGATTTGCT.

In its sample, this clone was seen a few times. Gene names denote mouse genes. The CDR3 end falls 4 residues outside the read, so it is completed with the germline J gene. The chain links TRBV13-3 to TRBJ1-4; TRBD1 is a possible D gene (5 bases). The CDR3 has 15 residues. V lost 3 bases and J 3 bases, leaving 12 bases between the germline ends. In germline, CDR1 is NNHDY, CDR2 SYVADS. The sequenced CDR3 bases are TGTGCCAGCAGTGCCCCGGGGGGAGCCAACGAA. Protein: CASSAPGGANE. The whole CDR3 sequence is CASSAPGGANERLFF.

The sample holds a few counts of this clone. Gene and germline names: mouse. The read gets to within 4 residues of the CDR3 end, and the germline J gene fills in the rest. The chain is built from TRBV13-3 and TRBJ1-2, with 7 bases aligning to TRBD1. Germline values: CDR1 NNHDY, CDR2 SYVADS. Germline trimming cut 5 bases from V and 2 bases from J; bases unmatched to any gene: 6. The CDR3 totals 14 residues. The CDR3 loop reads CASSRTGQNSDYTF. The DNA read from the CDR3 is TGTGCCAGCAGCCGCACGGGACAGAACTCC.

This clone was found a few times. Mouse germline and gene names are used. Sequencing ends 4 residues short of the CDR3 end; the germline J gene provides the rest. The rearrangement joins TRBV13-3 to TRBJ2-7; D may be TRBD2 (7 bases). Trimming left V 0 bases short and J 1 base short, with 14 bases between. Germline V CDR1 and CDR2: NNHDY, SYVADS. CDR3 size: 16 residues. CDR3 residues: CASSDAGGARSYEQYF. The part of the CDR3 DNA that was read is TGTGCCAGCAGTGATGCTGGGGGCGCGAGATCCTAT.

In regard to this clone: Gene names and germline refer to mouse. The DNA ends 4 residues before the CDR3 does, and the rest of the CDR3 is filled in from the germline J gene. The chain couples TRBV1 to TRBJ1-4; 7 nucleotides agree with TRBD1. The V gene end was trimmed by 0 bases and the J gene end by 4 bases; junction bases not matched to a gene: 5. In germline, CDR1 is NSQYPW, CDR2 LRSPGD (reference sequence). CDR3 size: 16 residues. CDR3 bases read: TGCACCTGCAGTGCAGATGCGGCAGGGGGCAACGAA. Protein sequence: CTCSADAAGGNE. The whole CDR3 region reads CTCSADAAGGNERLFF.

This clone has more than one count but fewer than ten. The listed genes are named as in mouse. The CDR3 is cut off 4 residues early in the read; its end comes from the germline J gene. This chain connects TRBV19 to TRBJ2-1; D call uncertain. V was clipped by 2 bases and J by 4 bases, with 7 bases between them. Germline values: CDR1 FNHDT, CDR2 SITEND (reference sequence). This CDR3 is built from 13 residues. The CDR3 bases that were read are TGTGCCAGCAGTATTCCAGAATATGCT. It translates to CASSIPEYA. Given in full, the CDR3 is CASSIPEYAEQFF.

In its sample, this clone was seen a few times. The gene names given are mouse names. The read finishes 4 residues shy of the CDR3 end, and the germline J gene is used to complete it. V gene TRBV13-2 combines with J gene TRBJ1-4; D gene unclear. V lost 2 bases and J 2 bases, leaving 7 bases between the germline ends. CDR1 is NNHNN, CDR2 SYGAGS, per germline (reference sequence). The length of the CDR3 is 14 residues. CDR3 bases read: TGTGCCAGCGGTGAAACAGAATCCAACGAA. Amino acid sequence: CASGETESNE. The whole CDR3 region reads CASGETESNERLFF.

This clone has just a few counts. Any gene name here is a mouse gene name. The sequenced fragment ends 4 residues before the CDR3 boundary, so the rest is inferred from the germline J gene. The chain couples TRBV14 to TRBJ2-2, with D hard to call. V lost 2 bases to trimming and J lost 1 base, with 3 bases between them. This CDR3 is 13 amino acids long. Germline values: CDR1 SGHDT, CDR2 FRDEAV. The CDR3 DNA, read in part, is TGTGCCAGCAGTTTAGGAAACACCGGG. This encodes CASSLGNTG. The CDR3, in full, reads CASSLGNTGQLYF.

Comment on this clone: Any gene name here is a mouse gene name. With the read ending 4 residues before the CDR3 end, the germline J gene is used to fill in that end. The chain links TRBV13-1 to TRBJ2-7, with 10 bases that match TRBD1. Germline CDR1 is NSHNY and CDR2 is SYGAGN. The CDR3 length is 15 residues. The chain's CDR3 is CASSDASGTGDEQYF. Partial CDR3 DNA: TGTGCCAGCAGTGATGCCTCCGGGACAGGGGAT.